A single T cell receptor (beta chain) is shown here with its context. The data are from a study of blood T cell repertoires in COVID-19. Study summary: Both acute and convalescent COVID-19 samples were obtained from the United States, Italy and Spain.

The CDR3 has 13 amino acids. Germline CDR1 is SNHLY and CDR2 is FYNNEI. V dropped 1 base and J dropped 2 bases, with 6 bases sitting between them. The table came from immunoSEQ multiplex PCR; TCRdb's copy has only in-frame clones and leaves some out. The repertoire holds under 300,000 clones, with approximately 84% as singletons. This clonotype originated in a man in his fifties or sixties with acute or convalescent COVID-19. The chain recombines TRBV2 with TRBJ2-7; D gene ambiguous. The source material was peripheral blood. DNA of the CDR3: TGTGCCAGCAGTGAAGGGAGCACCTACGAGCAGTACTTC. Its protein is CASSEGSTYEQYF.